A selection of T cell receptor beta chains follows, all from one sample in a study of cytomegalovirus exposure and HLA in healthy donors. Sequencing used immunoSEQ multiplex PCR; TCRdb keeps in-frame clones, though not all of them. Seen here are some 89,000 clones, roughly 80% observed once, and the top ten hold 1.9%. Sequencing was done on a sample of PBMCs. The receptor set was obtained from a woman in her thirties in good health and CMV-seronegative. Both conserved end residues are part of each CDR3. D genes are given only for firm matches.

v_gene	j_gene	d_gene	CDR3aa	CDR3nt
TRBV28	TRBJ1-4	.	CASSPNRASNEKLFF	TGTGCCAGCAGTCCCAACAGGGCTTCGAATGAAAAACTGTTTTTT
TRBV7-7	TRBJ2-1	TRBD2	CASSLSGSRDEQFF	TGTGCTAGCAGCCTTAGCGGGAGTAGGGATGAGCAGTTCTTC
TRBV25-1	TRBJ2-7	.	CASSQGYEQYF	TGTGCCAGCAGTCAGGGATACGAGCAGTACTTC
TRBV5-1	TRBJ2-5	TRBD2	CASSPGTSTETQYF	TGCGCCAGCAGCCCGGGGACTAGTACGGAGACCCAGTACTTC
TRBV29-1	TRBJ2-7	.	CSVVQGKVHGEQYF	TGCAGCGTTGTTCAGGGGAAAGTACACGGGGAGCAGTACTTC
TRBV5-5	TRBJ2-1	.	CASSRTVTRDYEQFF	TGTGCCAGCAGCCGGACCGTGACTAGGGATTATGAGCAGTTCTTC
TRBV4-1	TRBJ2-7	.	CASSQDERGSYEQYF	TGCGCCAGCAGCCAAGACGAACGGGGTTCCTACGAGCAGTACTTC
TRBV6-1	TRBJ1-2	.	CASSDGGGPFYGYTF	TGTGCCAGCAGTGATGGGGGGGGGCCCTTCTATGGCTACACCTTC
TRBV7-7	TRBJ2-7	TRBD2	CASSLEPSGAYEQYF	TGTGCTAGCAGCTTAGAGCCTAGCGGGGCCTACGAGCAGTACTTC
TRBV27	TRBJ2-3	TRBD2	CASSLRAGDTDTQYF	TGTGCCAGCAGTTTACGAGCGGGAGACACAGATACGCAGTATTTT
TRBV19	TRBJ2-5	.	CASSGWVQETQYF	TGTGCCAGTAGCGGGTGGGTCCAAGAGACCCAGTACTTC